This is a list of T cell receptor beta chains from one sample in a study of CD8+CD57+ T cells in acquired aplastic anemia. MiXCR, applied by TCRdb to the reads, yields one record per CDR3 protein. The sample lists a few hundred thousand distinct CDR3 sequences, around 30% occurring once. The sequencing input was sorted CD4+, CD8+, or CD8+CD57+ T cells (not recorded which) from PBMCs. The receptors were gathered from a human donor with aplastic anemia. The CDR3 runs from the conserved cysteine through the conserved F or W. The order of the fields is V gene, clone size, J gene, D gene, CDR3 protein, CDR3 DNA. A D gene is named only where the DNA matches it firmly. Not all rows give a size; the values are once, few, many and, for expanded clones, a class.

v_call: TRBV2
clone_size: few
j_call: TRBJ2-5
d_call: TRBD2
cdr3_aa: CASSEARRSGRLRVLETQYF
cdr3_nt: TGTGCCAGCAGTGAAGCGAGGAGGAGCGGGAGATTGAGGGTATTAGAGACCCAGTACTTC

v_call: TRBV7-9
clone_size: many
j_call: TRBJ2-7
d_call: TRBD1
cdr3_aa: CASSSTGGASPYF
cdr3_nt: TGTGCCAGCAGCTCAACAGGGGGCGCGTCCCCGTACTTC

v_call: TRBV5-6
clone_size: few
j_call: TRBJ1-5
d_call: .
cdr3_aa: CASSAGTLGQPQHF
cdr3_nt: TGTGCCAGCAGCGCGGGGACCTTGGGTCAGCCCCAGCATTTT

v_call: TRBV7-9
clone_size: few
j_call: TRBJ2-2
d_call: .
cdr3_aa: CASSQDSTTGELFF
cdr3_nt: TGTGCCAGCAGCCAGGACAGTACCACCGGGGAGCTGTTTTTT

v_call: TRBV11-2
clone_size: few
j_call: TRBJ1-3
d_call: .
cdr3_aa: CASSLVLKRRGSGNTIYF
cdr3_nt: TGTGCCAGCAGCTTAGTCCTCAAGCGCAGGGGCTCTGGAAACACCATATATTTT

v_call: TRBV24-1
clone_size: .
j_call: TRBJ1-2
d_call: .
cdr3_aa: CATSEKRESNYGYTF
cdr3_nt: TGTGCCACCAGTGAAAAGCGGGAGTCCAACTATGGCTACACCTTC

v_call: TRBV10-3
clone_size: many
j_call: TRBJ2-5
d_call: TRBD1
cdr3_aa: CAIRGGTGGQETQYF
cdr3_nt: TGTGCCATCAGAGGCGGGACAGGGGGCCAGGAGACCCAGTACTTC

v_call: TRBV5-4
clone_size: .
j_call: TRBJ2-5
d_call: TRBD2
cdr3_aa: CASSWGTSGQETQYF
cdr3_nt: TGTGCCAGCAGCTGGGGGACTAGCGGGCAAGAGACCCAGTACTTC

v_call: TRBV6-5
clone_size: .
j_call: TRBJ1-2
d_call: TRBD1
cdr3_aa: CASSYTWDRAYGCTF
cdr3_nt: TGTGCCAGCAGTTACACCTGGGACAGAGCCTATGGCTGCACCTTC

v_call: TRBV19
clone_size: .
j_call: TRBJ1-6
d_call: .
cdr3_aa: CASSIGGGISPLHF
cdr3_nt: TGTGCCAGTAGTATAGGTGGAGGGATTTCACCCCTCCACTTT

v_call: TRBV12-5
clone_size: few
j_call: TRBJ1-2
d_call: .
cdr3_aa: CASGLDTGVGGYTF
cdr3_nt: TGTGCTAGTGGTTTGGATACAGGCGTCGGTGGCTACACCTTC

v_call: TRBV20-1
clone_size: many
j_call: TRBJ2-5
d_call: .
cdr3_aa: CSAPEEVSTQYF
cdr3_nt: TGCAGTGCTCCCGAGGAAGTATCGACCCAGTACTTC

v_call: TRBV20-1
clone_size: many
j_call: TRBJ1-2
d_call: .
cdr3_aa: CSASWDKGGYGYTF
cdr3_nt: TGCAGTGCTTCTTGGGACAAGGGGGGCTATGGCTACACCTTC

v_call: TRBV6-2/TRBV6-3
clone_size: .
j_call: TRBJ2-7
d_call: TRBD1
cdr3_aa: CASSSRQGALYF
cdr3_nt: TGTGCCAGCAGCTCCAGACAGGGGGCTTTGTACTTC

v_call: TRBV5-6
clone_size: .
j_call: TRBJ1-5
d_call: .
cdr3_aa: CASSLTGINQPQHF
cdr3_nt: TGTGCCAGCAGCTTGACAGGGATCAATCAGCCCCAGCATTTT

v_call: TRBV6-2/TRBV6-3
clone_size: .
j_call: TRBJ1-1
d_call: .
cdr3_aa: CASGNSGAFF
cdr3_nt: TGTGCCAGCGGGAACTCGGGAGCTTTCTTT

v_call: TRBV7-2
clone_size: many
j_call: TRBJ1-5
d_call: .
cdr3_aa: CASSFGGSSNQPQHF
cdr3_nt: TGTGCCAGCAGCTTTGGAGGGTCCTCCAATCAGCCCCAGCATTTT

v_call: TRBV19
clone_size: many
j_call: TRBJ2-3
d_call: .
cdr3_aa: CASSIRARDTQYF
cdr3_nt: TGTGCCAGTAGTATAAGGGCTAGGGATACGCAGTATTTT

v_call: TRBV24-1
clone_size: .
j_call: TRBJ2-7
d_call: .
cdr3_aa: CATSDSGTGSGEQYF
cdr3_nt: TGTGCCACCAGTGATTCGGGGACGGGGAGCGGCGAGCAGTACTTC

v_call: TRBV10-3
clone_size: many
j_call: TRBJ2-7
d_call: .
cdr3_aa: CASSEVSGVEQYF
cdr3_nt: TGTGCCAGCAGTGAGGTGTCGGGGGTCGAGCAGTACTTC